The 14 T cell receptor beta chains below were found in one sample sequenced in a study of radiotherapy plus CTLA-4 blockade in lung cancer. Here immunoSEQ multiplex PCR was the method, and the copy in TCRdb shows in-frame clones only, minus some. The table lists 50,000 or so clones, 79% of them singletons, with 2.5% to 4% in the top ten. The source material was peripheral blood, sampled from a patient treated with radiotherapy plus ipilimumab. Receptors were obtained from a human donor with non-small cell lung cancer who had a partial response to radiotherapy plus ipilimumab.

The V call is TRBV7-2, the J call TRBJ2-5; maybe TRBD1 (5 bases). CDR1 and CDR2 (germline): SGHTA, FQGNSA. The CDR3 length is 15 residues. Trimming stripped 1 base from V and 5 bases from J, with 14 bases between. CDR3 sequence reads: CASSLDGSAGETQYF. The CDR3 nucleotides read TGTGCCAGCAGCTTAGATGGTTCGGCAGGGGAGACCCAGTACTTC. The full variable domain, with the rest looked up from reference TRBV7-2 and TRBJ2-5, is GAGVSQSPSNKVTEKGKDVELRCDPISGHTALYWYRQSLGQGLEFLIYFQGNSAPDKSGLPSDRFSAERTGGSVSTLTIQRTQQEDSAVYLCASSLDGSAGETQYFGPGTRLLVL.

The CDR3 spells CASSEQIGGTGELFF. CDR3 DNA sequence: TGTGCCAGCAGTGAGCAGATCGGGGGCACCGGGGAGCTGTTTTTT. The chain couples TRBV6-4 to TRBJ2-2; the D gene is possibly TRBD2 (6 bases). Trimming pared 3 bases from V and 4 bases from J, leaving 12 bases between. Per germline, CDR1 MRHNA and CDR2 SNTAGT. This CDR3 is 15 amino acids long.

This clone was seen once. The rearrangement uses TRBV5-1 and TRBJ1-2, with 8 bases that match TRBD1. The CDR3 length is 15 residues. Looked up from germline, CDR1 is SGHRS and CDR2 is YFSETQ. Unmatched junction bases numbered 9, after V lost 0 bases and J lost 8 bases. CDR3 protein: CASSLEQGGGGGYTF. CDR3 in DNA: TGCGCCAGCAGCTTGGAACAGGGGGGTGGAGGCGGCTACACCTTC. Full variable domain (remainder filled in from reference TRBV5-1 and TRBJ1-2): KAGVTQTPRYLIKTRGQQVTLSCSPISGHRSVSWYQQTPGQGLQFLFEYFSETQRNKGNFPGRFSGRQFSNSRSEMNVSTLELGDSALYLCASSLEQGGGGGYTFGSGTRLTVV.

J is TRBJ1-1 and V is TRBV5-4; D is perhaps TRBD1 (5 bases). V lost 3 bases, J lost 5 bases, and 17 bases lay in between. The CDR3 loop spans 15 amino acids. Germline V gene data show CDR1 as SGHNT and CDR2 as YYREEE (reference sequence). The CDR3 is CASSWGGGDSTEAFF. For the CDR3, the DNA is TGTGCCAGCAGCTGGGGCGGGGGGGATAGTACTGAAGCTTTCTTT.

This clone was seen a few times. The J gene is TRBJ2-1, the V gene TRBV9; 7 nucleotides line up with TRBD2. Trimming removed 1 base from V and 3 bases from J; junction bases left unmatched: 7. CDR3 length: 16 residues. CDR1 SGDLS and CDR2 YYNGEE come from the germline V gene. The CDR3 loop is CASSVSGGGFYNEQFF. DNA of the CDR3: TGTGCCAGCAGCGTATCTGGCGGGGGATTCTACAATGAGCAGTTCTTC.

This clone has a single count. J is TRBJ1-5 and V is TRBV6-1; D not certain. This CDR3 is built from 13 residues. The V end lost 6 bases, the J end lost 0 bases, and 6 bases lay between the germline ends. The germline gives CDR1 MNHNS, CDR2 SASEGT. CDR3: CASRRVSNQPQHF. The CDR3 nucleotides are TGTGCCAGCAGGAGGGTTAGCAATCAGCCCCAGCATTTT.

This rearrangement joins TRBV9 to TRBJ1-3, with D possibly being TRBD1 (6 bases). Trimming stripped 0 bases from V and 0 bases from J, with 7 bases between. Germline CDR1 SGDLS, CDR2 YYNGEE. The CDR3 totals 15 residues. The CDR3 loop is CASSVEQGSGNTIYF. The CDR3 DNA sequence: TGTGCCAGCAGCGTAGAACAGGGCTCTGGAAACACCATATATTTT.

The V call is TRBV15, the J call TRBJ1-1, with TRBD1 matching 10 bases. CDR1 is LNHNV, CDR2 YYDKDF, per germline (reference sequence). The CDR3 is 17 amino acids. After removal of 4 bases from V and 6 bases from J, the junction contained 14 bases not matched to a gene. This CDR3 is CATSTHPGQGKSSEAFF. As DNA, the CDR3 is TGTGCCACCAGCACCCACCCGGGACAGGGGAAGTCCTCTGAAGCTTTCTTT.

The chain couples TRBV6-6 to TRBJ2-7, with 8 nucleotides matching TRBD1. V lost 2 bases and J lost 5; bases outside the gene matches: 11. Germline loops: CDR1 MNHNY, CDR2 SVGAGI (reference sequence). The CDR3 sequence is 16 residues long. The CDR3, as DNA: TGTGCCAGCAGTTACCTGGGACAGGTCACTTCTCACGAGCAGTACTTC. It specifies CASSYLGQVTSHEQYF.

J is TRBJ1-5 and V is TRBV19, with 8 bases identical to TRBD1. The germline V gene encodes CDR1 LNHDA and CDR2 SQIVND (reference sequence). The CDR3 covers 14 residues. The junction had 6 bases not matched to a gene; V was cut back by 10 bases and J by 1 base. CDR3 region: CATQGARSNQPQHF. The CDR3 DNA reads as TGTGCCACCCAGGGGGCCAGAAGCAATCAGCCCCAGCATTTT.

The chain combines TRBV10-2 with TRBJ1-1; possibly TRBD1 for D (6 bases). Per the germline V gene, CDR1 is WSHSY and CDR2 is SAAADI. This CDR3 region has 15 residues. V was cut by 4 bases and J by 5 bases, with 17 bases left in between. The CDR3: CASSGTQGSRTEAFF. The CDR3 DNA is TGCGCCAGCAGTGGAACCCAGGGGAGTAGGACTGAAGCTTTCTTT.

The gene calls are TRBV6-1 and TRBJ1-2, with D uncertain. Germline lookup yields CDR1 MNHNS and CDR2 SASEGT. The V end lost 3 bases, the J end lost 2 bases, and 7 bases lay between the germline ends. The CDR3 is 13 residues long. CDR3: CASSERVNYGYTF. Here the CDR3 DNA reads TGTGCCAGCAGTGAGAGGGTAAACTATGGCTACACCTTC.

This chain links TRBV2 with TRBJ1-6, with TRBD1 identical over 7 bases. The CDR3 loop spans 13 amino acids. Per germline, CDR1 SNHLY and CDR2 FYNNEI. Trimming took 6 bases from V and 8 from J; bases not matched to a gene: 4. The CDR3 spells CASRGDSDSPLHF. The DNA for the CDR3 is TGTGCCAGCAGGGGGGACAGCGATTCACCCCTCCACTTT.

This clone showed up just a few times. This chain joins TRBV6-5 and TRBJ2-7; D unresolved. The CDR3 covers 16 residues. Germline CDR1 reads MNHEY; CDR2 reads SVGAGI. Trimming took 0 bases from V and 3 from J, leaving 15 bases between them. As DNA, the CDR3 is TGTGCCAGCAGTTACTCGATGCGTGACTCCTTCTACGAGCAGTACTTC. This gives the protein CASSYSMRDSFYEQYF.